Listed below are T cell receptor beta chains from one sample, sequenced in a study of blood T cell repertoires in COVID-19. Profiled with immunoSEQ multiplex PCR; TCRdb holds only in-frame clones, not every one. The sample contains a few hundred thousand clones, 80% to 90% of which appear only once. The sample taken for sequencing was peripheral blood. Every receptor here comes from a woman aged 25 to 39 with active or convalescent COVID-19. Both conserved end residues are part of each CDR3. The D gene is left open where the match is weak. Rows give clone size only sometimes, using once, few, many, or a class for an expanded clone.

d_gene	j_gene	v_gene	abundance	CDR3aa
-	TRBJ1-2	TRBV3-1/TRBV3-2	-	CASSQGQDYGYTF
-	TRBJ2-7	TRBV30	-	CAWSGGRGSYEQYF
-	TRBJ1-1	TRBV10-3	-	CAISGQGGLAEAFF
-	TRBJ1-2	TRBV5-4	once	CASSLDREDYGYTF
-	TRBJ1-2	TRBV29-1	-	CSVDYPVSGYTF
TRBD2	TRBJ2-1	TRBV7-2	-	CASSPAGGQFF
TRBD1	TRBJ1-1	TRBV4-3	once	CASSPRQGNTEAFF
TRBD2	TRBJ2-7	TRBV7-8	-	CASSSLAGGPYEQYF
-	TRBJ1-2	TRBV6-4	-	CASTEGRVDGYTF
TRBD1	TRBJ1-1	TRBV10-3	-	CAIRNRGDGNTEAFF
TRBD1	TRBJ1-3	TRBV9	-	CASSSLPGTVGSGNTIYF
-	TRBJ2-2	TRBV6-5	-	CASRQGGSTGELFF
TRBD1	TRBJ1-2	TRBV7-9	-	CASSSRTGGNGYTF
-	TRBJ1-1	TRBV18	-	CASSPTSGSEAFF
-	TRBJ2-7	TRBV6-2/TRBV6-3	-	CASSYTSPRISPLDF
TRBD1	TRBJ1-1	TRBV14	-	CASSGQRNTEAFF
-	TRBJ2-1	TRBV9	-	CASSVDRAYNEQFF
TRBD1	TRBJ2-7	TRBV5-1	-	CASSWGQGFEQYF
TRBD1	TRBJ2-5	TRBV30	-	CAWSRDRGWEETQYF
TRBD1	TRBJ1-2	TRBV27	-	CASSLTLEQGRWYGYTF
-	TRBJ2-7	TRBV3-1/TRBV3-2	few	CASSQVGARNEQYF
TRBD1	TRBJ1-5	TRBV5-8	-	CASSLGDRGSGQPQHF
-	TRBJ1-1	TRBV29-1	once	CSGTRREGNTEAFF
-	TRBJ1-4	TRBV28	-	CASSPQGKNEKLFF
TRBD1	TRBJ2-2	TRBV5-5	-	CASSPGLGTGGFATGELFF
TRBD2	TRBJ2-5	TRBV7-2	-	CASRPKLAGKETQYF
-	TRBJ2-7	TRBV6-2/TRBV6-3	few	CASSYSPQVGPYEQYF
-	TRBJ2-6	TRBV7-2	-	CASSLRRGNGANVLTF
-	TRBJ1-1	TRBV6-2/TRBV6-3	-	CASSYSRGGTEAFF
TRBD2	TRBJ2-3	TRBV6-6	once	CASSRTGLAASTDTQYF
TRBD2	TRBJ2-6	TRBV5-1	-	CASSLSLAGGGILSGANVLTF
TRBD1	TRBJ1-5	TRBV6-5	-	CASRTGQSSNQPQHF
-	TRBJ1-1	TRBV5-1	-	CASSPWGDTEAFF
-	TRBJ2-1	TRBV29-1	-	CSVKGHFDSYNEQFF
TRBD2	TRBJ2-1	TRBV4-3	-	CASSQHTAGASYNEQFF
-	TRBJ2-1	TRBV15	-	CATSIQQEAYNEQFF
-	TRBJ1-1	TRBV2	-	CASSPQGRSTEAFF
TRBD1	TRBJ1-2	TRBV7-2	-	CASSPTPGQGGYGYTF
-	TRBJ2-7	TRBV5-4	-	CASSFEQGRSSYEQYF
TRBD1	TRBJ1-2	TRBV19	-	CASHPRDRGGGGYTF
TRBD2	TRBJ2-3	TRBV7-9	-	CASSAGLAGGNTDTQYF
-	TRBJ1-3	TRBV15	-	CATRGGSGNTIYF
TRBD2	TRBJ2-1	TRBV6-5	-	CASSRDYGEGEQFF
TRBD2	TRBJ2-1	TRBV2	-	CASTSYSSGEYNEQFF
-	TRBJ2-6	TRBV7-8	once	CASSLAVGGTSGANVLTF
TRBD2	TRBJ2-6	TRBV7-8	-	CASSRDGGAGANVLTF
TRBD1	TRBJ1-1	TRBV5-4	-	CASSRPTGTGVTEAFF
TRBD2	TRBJ2-1	TRBV2	-	CASSPGTSWNEQFF
-	TRBJ1-2	TRBV4-1	once	CASSQDRGGRDYGYTF